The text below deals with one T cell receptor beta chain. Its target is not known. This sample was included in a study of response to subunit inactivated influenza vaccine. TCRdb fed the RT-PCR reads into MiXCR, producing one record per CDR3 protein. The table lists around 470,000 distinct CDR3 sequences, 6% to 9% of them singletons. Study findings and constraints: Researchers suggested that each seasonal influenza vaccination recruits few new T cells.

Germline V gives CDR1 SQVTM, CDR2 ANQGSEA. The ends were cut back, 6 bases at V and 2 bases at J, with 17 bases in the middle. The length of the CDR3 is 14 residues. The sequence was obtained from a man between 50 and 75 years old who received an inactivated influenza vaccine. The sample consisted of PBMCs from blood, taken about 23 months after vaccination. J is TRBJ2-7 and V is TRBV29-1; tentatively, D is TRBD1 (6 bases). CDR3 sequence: CSVYNRETPYEQYF. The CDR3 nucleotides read TGCAGCGTGTACAACAGGGAGACCCCCTACGAGCAGTACTTC.